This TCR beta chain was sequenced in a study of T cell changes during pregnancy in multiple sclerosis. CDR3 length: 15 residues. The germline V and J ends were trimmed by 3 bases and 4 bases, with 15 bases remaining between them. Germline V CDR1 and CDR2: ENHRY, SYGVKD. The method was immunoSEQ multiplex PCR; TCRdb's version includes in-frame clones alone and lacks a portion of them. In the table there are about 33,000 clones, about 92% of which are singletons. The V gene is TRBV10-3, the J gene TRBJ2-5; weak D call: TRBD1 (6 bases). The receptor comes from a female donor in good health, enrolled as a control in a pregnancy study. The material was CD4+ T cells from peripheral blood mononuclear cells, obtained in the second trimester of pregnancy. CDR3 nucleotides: TGTGCCATCAGTGAAGCAGGGGCCCTAGGAGAGACCCAGTACTTC. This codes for CAISEAGALGETQYF.